The sequence of this T cell receptor beta chain was determined in a study of technical replicates of blood from a handful of donors. Using immunoSEQ multiplex PCR, the repertoire was profiled, and TCRdb retains in-frame clones only, with some absent. The sample carries around 69,000 clones, around 87% recorded once. The length of the CDR3 is 15 residues. Per germline, CDR1 SGHTA and CDR2 FQGNSA. V lost 0 bases and J lost 0, with 8 bases in between. Input material: PBMCs. This chain uses TRBV7-2 with TRBJ2-5; D remains unclear. The sequence was obtained from a human donor in good health. Some clones in this sample may be carry-over from other donors' samples. CDR3 residues: CASSLAPTYQETQYF. The CDR3 DNA reads TGTGCCAGCAGCTTAGCCCCAACTTACCAAGAGACCCAGTACTTC.